This TCR beta chain emerged from a study of T cells in Graves' hyperthyroidism and ophthalmopathy. Germline CDR1 is MDHEN and CDR2 is SYDVKM. V shed 6 bases and J 3 bases; nucleotides not matched to a gene: 7. This CDR3 contains 14 residues. The table lists this clonotype with many counts. Its cognate antigen is unknown. From RNA transcripts, TCR beta CDR3 regions were amplified. HTBI primers drove first-round RT-PCR of the TCR CDR3. Each CDR3 protein is one row after TCRdb ran MiXCR on the multiplex PCR reads. The table records roughly 360,000 distinct CDR3 sequences, approximately 13% of them present only once. Whole-study findings and limits: Using 13 V-J features, a model discriminated ophthalmopathy from stable hyperthyroidism. Before onset, ophthalmopathy was predicted by the model a median around 6 months earlier.

The clonotype originates from a man between 25 and 39 years old with Graves' hyperthyroidism that later progressed to Graves' ophthalmopathy. J is TRBJ2-7 and V is TRBV28; 8 bases match TRBD1. The sample taken for sequencing was blood. This CDR3 is CASSPQGQGYEQYF. The CDR3, as DNA: TGTGCCAGCAGCCCTCAAGGACAGGGCTACGAGCAGTACTTC. Combining the CDR3 with reference TRBV28 and TRBJ2-7 gives the whole variable domain DVKVTQSSRYLVKRTGEKVFLECVQDMDHENMFWYRQDPGLGLRLIYFSYDVKMKEKGDIPEGYSVSREKKERFSLILESASTNQTSMYLCASSPQGQGYEQYFGPGTRLTVT.